In this sample, the clone carrying this T cell receptor beta chain turned up many times. Its antigen remains unidentified. The data are from a study of human T cells and chemical hapten exposure. Broader study findings: Sensitizing to DPC left TCRs with a frequency above 1 in 1000 unaltered.

The CDR3 has 14 residues. The V end lost 11 bases, the J end lost 3 bases, and 19 bases lay between the germline ends. Per the germline V gene, CDR1 is MNHNY and CDR2 is SVGAGI (reference sequence). During construction of the library, unique molecular identifiers were attached to individual cDNA molecules for quantitative, reproducible TCR counting. TCRdb re-derived calls from the 5' RACE reads in MiXCR, one entry per CDR3 protein. The sample records 130,000 or so distinct CDR3 sequences, around 4% being singletons. Unfractionated whole blood was the source of the extracted total RNA. This TCR was recovered from a female donor in good health. This chain links TRBV6-6 with TRBJ1-2; no clear D gene. In DNA, the CDR3 is TGTGCCCGATCAAGAGGGCCAGGAGACTATGGCTACACCTTC. Its protein product is CARSRGPGDYGYTF.